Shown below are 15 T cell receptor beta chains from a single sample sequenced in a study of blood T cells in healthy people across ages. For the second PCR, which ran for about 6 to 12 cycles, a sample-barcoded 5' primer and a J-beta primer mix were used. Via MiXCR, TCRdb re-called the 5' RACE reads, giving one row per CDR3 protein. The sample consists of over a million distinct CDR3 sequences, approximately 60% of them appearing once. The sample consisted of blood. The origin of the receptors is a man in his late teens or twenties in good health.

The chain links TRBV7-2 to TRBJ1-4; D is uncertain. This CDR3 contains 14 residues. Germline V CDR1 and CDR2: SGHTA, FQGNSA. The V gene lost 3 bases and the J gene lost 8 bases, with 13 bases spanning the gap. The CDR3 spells CASSFYPMEEKLFF. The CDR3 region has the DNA TGTGCCAGCAGCTTTTACCCGATGGAAGAAAAACTGTTTTTT. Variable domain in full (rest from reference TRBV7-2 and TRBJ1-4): GAGVSQSPSNKVTEKGKDVELRCDPISGHTALYWYRQSLGQGLEFLIYFQGNSAPDKSGLPSDRFSAERTGGSVSTLTIQRTQQEDSAVYLCASSFYPMEEKLFFGSGTQLSVL.

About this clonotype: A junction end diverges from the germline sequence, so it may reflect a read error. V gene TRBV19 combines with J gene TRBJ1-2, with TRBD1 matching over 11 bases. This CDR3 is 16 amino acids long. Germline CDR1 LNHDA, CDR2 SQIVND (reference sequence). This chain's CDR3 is CVSSLRTGGAEDGYTF. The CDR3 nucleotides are TGTGTCAGTAGTCTCCGGACAGGGGGCGCGGAGGACGGCTACACCTTC.

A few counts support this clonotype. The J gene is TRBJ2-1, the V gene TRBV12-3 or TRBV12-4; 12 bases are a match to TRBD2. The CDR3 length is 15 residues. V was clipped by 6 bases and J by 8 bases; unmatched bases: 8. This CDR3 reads CASRSGTSGFYEQFF. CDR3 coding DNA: TGTGCCAGCAGGTCCGGGACTAGCGGGTTTTATGAGCAGTTCTTC.

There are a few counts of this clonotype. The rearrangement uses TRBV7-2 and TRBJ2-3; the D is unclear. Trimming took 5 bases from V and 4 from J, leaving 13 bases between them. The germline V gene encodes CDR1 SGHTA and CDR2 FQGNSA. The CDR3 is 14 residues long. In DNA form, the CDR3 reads TGTGCCAGCAGCCGCAGGCCAACGGCAGATACGCAGTATTTT. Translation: CASSRRPTADTQYF.

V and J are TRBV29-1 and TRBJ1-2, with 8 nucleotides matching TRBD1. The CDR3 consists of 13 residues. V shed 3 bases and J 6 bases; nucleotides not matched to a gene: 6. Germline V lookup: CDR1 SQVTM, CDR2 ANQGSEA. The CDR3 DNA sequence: TGCAGCGTTGATGGACAGGGTGCGCATGGCTACACCTTC. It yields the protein CSVDGQGAHGYTF.

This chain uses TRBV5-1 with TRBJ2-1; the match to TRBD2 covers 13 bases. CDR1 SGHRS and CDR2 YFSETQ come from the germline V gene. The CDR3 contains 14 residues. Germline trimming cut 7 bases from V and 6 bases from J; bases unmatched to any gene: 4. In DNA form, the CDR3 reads TGCGCCAGCTACCGGACTAGCGGGGGCAATGAGCAGTTCTTC. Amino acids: CASYRTSGGNEQFF. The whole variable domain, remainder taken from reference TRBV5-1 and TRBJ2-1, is KAGVTQTPRYLIKTRGQQVTLSCSPISGHRSVSWYQQTPGQGLQFLFEYFSETQRNKGNFPGRFSGRQFSNSRSEMNVSTLELGDSALYLCASYRTSGGNEQFFGPGTRLTVL.

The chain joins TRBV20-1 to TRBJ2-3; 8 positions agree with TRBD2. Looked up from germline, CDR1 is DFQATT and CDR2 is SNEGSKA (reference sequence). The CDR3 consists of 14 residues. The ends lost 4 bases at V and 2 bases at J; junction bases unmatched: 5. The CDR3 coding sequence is TGCAGTGCTACTTTAGCGGGGCACACAGATACGCAGTATTTT. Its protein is CSATLAGHTDTQYF.

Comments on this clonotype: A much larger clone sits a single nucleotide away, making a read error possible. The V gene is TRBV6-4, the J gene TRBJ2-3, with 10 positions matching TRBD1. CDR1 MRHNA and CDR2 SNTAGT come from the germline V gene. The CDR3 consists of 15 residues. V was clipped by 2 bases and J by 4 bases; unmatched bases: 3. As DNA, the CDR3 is TGTGCCAGCAGTGACGCGACAGGGGGCCCAGATACGCAGTATTTT. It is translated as CASSDATGGPDTQYF.

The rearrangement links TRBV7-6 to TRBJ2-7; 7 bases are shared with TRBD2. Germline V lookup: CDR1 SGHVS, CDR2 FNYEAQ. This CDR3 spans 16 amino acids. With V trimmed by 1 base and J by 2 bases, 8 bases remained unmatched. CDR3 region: CASSLEMASGAYEQYF. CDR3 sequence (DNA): TGTGCCAGCAGCTTAGAAATGGCTAGCGGCGCCTACGAGCAGTACTTC.

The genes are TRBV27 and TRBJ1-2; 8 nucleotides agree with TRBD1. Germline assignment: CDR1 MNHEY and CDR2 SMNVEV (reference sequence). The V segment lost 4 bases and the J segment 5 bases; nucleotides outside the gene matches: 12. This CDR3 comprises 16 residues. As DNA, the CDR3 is TGTGCCAGCAGTTCCGGAATGACAGGGGAATCGTATGGCTACACCTTC. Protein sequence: CASSSGMTGESYGYTF.

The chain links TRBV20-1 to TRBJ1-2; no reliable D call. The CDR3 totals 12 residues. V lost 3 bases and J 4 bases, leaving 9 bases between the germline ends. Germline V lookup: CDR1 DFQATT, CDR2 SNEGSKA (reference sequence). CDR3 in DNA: TGCAGTGCTAGGTACAAGGGCTATGGCTACACCTTC. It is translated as CSARYKGYGYTF.

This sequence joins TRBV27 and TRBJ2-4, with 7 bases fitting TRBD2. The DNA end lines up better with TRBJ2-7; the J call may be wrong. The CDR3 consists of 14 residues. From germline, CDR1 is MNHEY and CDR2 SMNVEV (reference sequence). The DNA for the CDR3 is TGTGCCAGCAGACTAGCCAGCGGGGTCTACGAGCAGTACTTC. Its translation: CASRLASGVYEQYF.

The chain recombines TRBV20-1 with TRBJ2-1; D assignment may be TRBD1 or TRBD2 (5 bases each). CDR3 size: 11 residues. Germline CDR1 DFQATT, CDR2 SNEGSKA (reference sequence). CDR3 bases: TGCACCGCAACCGCGAGGGGTGAGCAGTTCTTC. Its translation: CTATARGEQFF.

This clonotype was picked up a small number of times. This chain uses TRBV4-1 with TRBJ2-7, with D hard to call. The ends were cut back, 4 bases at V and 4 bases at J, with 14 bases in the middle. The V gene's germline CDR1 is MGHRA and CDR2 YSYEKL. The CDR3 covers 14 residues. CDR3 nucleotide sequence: TGCGCCAGCAGCCTAGGACGGTACGGTTACGAGCAGTACTTC. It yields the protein CASSLGRYGYEQYF.

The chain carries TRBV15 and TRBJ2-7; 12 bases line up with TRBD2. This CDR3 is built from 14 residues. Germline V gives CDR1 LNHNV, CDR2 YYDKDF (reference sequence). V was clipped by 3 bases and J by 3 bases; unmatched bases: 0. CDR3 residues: CATSRTSGSYEQYF. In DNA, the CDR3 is TGTGCCACCAGCAGGACTAGCGGGAGCTACGAGCAGTACTTC.